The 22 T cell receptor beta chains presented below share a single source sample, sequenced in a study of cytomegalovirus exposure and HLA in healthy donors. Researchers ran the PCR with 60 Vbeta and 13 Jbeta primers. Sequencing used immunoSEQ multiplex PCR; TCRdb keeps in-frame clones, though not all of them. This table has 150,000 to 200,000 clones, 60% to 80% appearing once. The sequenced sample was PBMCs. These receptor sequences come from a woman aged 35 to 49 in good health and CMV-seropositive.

CDR3 in amino acids: CASSPEPQGAGEQYF. The CDR3 coding sequence is TGTGCCAGCAGTCCCGAACCACAGGGGGCAGGCGAGCAGTACTTC. This chain connects TRBV28 to TRBJ2-7; 9 bases are shared with TRBD1. With 5 bases clipped from V and 6 bases from J, the junction kept 11 bases outside the gene matches. The germline CDR1 and CDR2 sequences are MDHEN and SYDVKM. The CDR3 runs to 15 residues.

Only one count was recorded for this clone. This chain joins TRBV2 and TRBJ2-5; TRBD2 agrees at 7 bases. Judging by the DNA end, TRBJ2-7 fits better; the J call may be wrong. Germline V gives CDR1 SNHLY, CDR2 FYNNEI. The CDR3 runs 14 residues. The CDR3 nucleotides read TGTGCCAGCAGTGAAACGCTACTAGCGTACGAGCAGTACTTC. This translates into CASSETLLAYEQYF.

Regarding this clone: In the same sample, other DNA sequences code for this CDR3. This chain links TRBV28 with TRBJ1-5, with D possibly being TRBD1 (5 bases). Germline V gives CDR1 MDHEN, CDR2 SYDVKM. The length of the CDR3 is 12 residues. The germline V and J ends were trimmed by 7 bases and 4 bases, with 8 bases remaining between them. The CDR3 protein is CASTGGNQPQHF. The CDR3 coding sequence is TGTGCCAGCACCGGGGGGAATCAGCCCCAGCATTTT.

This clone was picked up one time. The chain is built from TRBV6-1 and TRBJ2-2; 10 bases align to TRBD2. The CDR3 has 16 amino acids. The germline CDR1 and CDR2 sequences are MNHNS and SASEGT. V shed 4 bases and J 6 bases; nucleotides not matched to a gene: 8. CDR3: CASSGSLAGDAGELFF. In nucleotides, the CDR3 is TGTGCCAGCAGTGGGAGCCTAGCGGGAGATGCCGGGGAGCTGTTTTTT.

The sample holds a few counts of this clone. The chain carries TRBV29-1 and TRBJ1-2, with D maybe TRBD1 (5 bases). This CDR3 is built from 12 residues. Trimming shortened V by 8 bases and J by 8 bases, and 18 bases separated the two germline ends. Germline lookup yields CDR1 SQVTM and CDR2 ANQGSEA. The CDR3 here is CSSRDSREGYTF. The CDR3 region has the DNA TGCAGCTCCAGGGACTCCCGTGAAGGCTACACCTTC.

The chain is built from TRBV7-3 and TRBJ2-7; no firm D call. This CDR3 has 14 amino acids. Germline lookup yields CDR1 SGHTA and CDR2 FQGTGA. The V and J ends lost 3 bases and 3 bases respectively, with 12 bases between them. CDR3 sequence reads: CASSFSYNNYEQYF. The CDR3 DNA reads TGTGCCAGCAGCTTTTCGTACAACAACTACGAGCAGTACTTC.

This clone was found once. CDR3 amino acids: CASTDRGRVNGYTF. The CDR3, as DNA: TGTGCCAGTACCGACAGGGGGCGAGTGAATGGCTACACCTTC. The chain recombines TRBV19 with TRBJ1-2, with TRBD1 matching 10 bases. Germline V lookup: CDR1 LNHDA, CDR2 SQIVND (reference sequence). The CDR3 runs to 14 residues. V trimming: 7 bases; J trimming: 6 bases; junction bases outside the gene matches: 8.

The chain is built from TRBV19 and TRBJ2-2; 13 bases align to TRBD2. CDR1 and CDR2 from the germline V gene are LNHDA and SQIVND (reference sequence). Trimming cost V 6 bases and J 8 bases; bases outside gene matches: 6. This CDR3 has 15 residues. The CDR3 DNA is TGTGCCAGTAGGATGGGACTAGCGGGGTCGGGGGAGCTGTTTTTT. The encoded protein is CASRMGLAGSGELFF.

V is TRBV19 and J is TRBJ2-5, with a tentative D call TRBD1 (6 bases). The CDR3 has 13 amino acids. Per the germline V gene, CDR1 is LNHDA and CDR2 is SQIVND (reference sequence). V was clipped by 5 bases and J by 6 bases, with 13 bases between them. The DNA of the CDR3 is TGTGCCAGTAGTCTCGACGGGACAAAGACCCAGTACTTC. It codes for CASSLDGTKTQYF.

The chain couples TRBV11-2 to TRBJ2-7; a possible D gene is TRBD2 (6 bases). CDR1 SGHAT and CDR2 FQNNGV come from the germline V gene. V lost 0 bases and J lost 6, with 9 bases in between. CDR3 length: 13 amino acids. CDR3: CASSLDRRAEQYF. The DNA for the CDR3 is TGTGCCAGCAGCTTAGATAGGAGGGCCGAGCAGTACTTC.

CDR3 sequence: CASSLGYLQGATLETQYF. In DNA, the CDR3 is TGTGCCAGCAGCTTAGGTTATCTGCAGGGGGCCACCCTAGAGACCCAGTACTTC. The chain uses TRBV11-2 and TRBJ2-5, with TRBD1 matching 8 bases. CDR1 SGHAT and CDR2 FQNNGV come from the germline V gene. Trimming removed 1 base from V and 4 bases from J; junction bases left unmatched: 14. The CDR3 is made up of 18 amino acids.

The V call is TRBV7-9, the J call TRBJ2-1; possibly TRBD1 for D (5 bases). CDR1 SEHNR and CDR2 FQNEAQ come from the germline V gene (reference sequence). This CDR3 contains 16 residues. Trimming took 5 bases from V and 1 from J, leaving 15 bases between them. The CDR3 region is CASSAVMGRSYNEQFF. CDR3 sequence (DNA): TGTGCCAGCAGCGCCGTTATGGGGCGTTCCTACAATGAGCAGTTCTTC.

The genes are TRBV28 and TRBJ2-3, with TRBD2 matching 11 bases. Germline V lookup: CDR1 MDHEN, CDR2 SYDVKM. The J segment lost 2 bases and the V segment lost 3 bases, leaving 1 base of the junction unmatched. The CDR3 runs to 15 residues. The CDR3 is CASSLTSGTTDTQYF. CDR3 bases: TGTGCCAGCAGTTTGACTAGCGGGACCACAGATACGCAGTATTTT. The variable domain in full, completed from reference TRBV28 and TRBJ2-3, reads DVKVTQSSRYLVKRTGEKVFLECVQDMDHENMFWYRQDPGLGLRLIYFSYDVKMKEKGDIPEGYSVSREKKERFSLILESASTNQTSMYLCASSLTSGTTDTQYFGPGTRLTVL.

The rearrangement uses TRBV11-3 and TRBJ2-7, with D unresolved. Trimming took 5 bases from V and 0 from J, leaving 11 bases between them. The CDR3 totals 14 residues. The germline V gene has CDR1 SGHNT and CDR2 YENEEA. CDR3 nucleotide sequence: TGTGCCAGCAGCCCCACAGCCACCTCCTACGAGCAGTACTTC. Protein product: CASSPTATSYEQYF.

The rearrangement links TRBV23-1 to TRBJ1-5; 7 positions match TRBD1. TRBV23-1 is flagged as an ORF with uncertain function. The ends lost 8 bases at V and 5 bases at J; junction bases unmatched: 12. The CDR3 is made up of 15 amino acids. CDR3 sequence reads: CASPCDTGAHQPQHF. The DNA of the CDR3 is TGCGCCAGCCCCTGTGATACAGGGGCCCATCAGCCCCAGCATTTT.

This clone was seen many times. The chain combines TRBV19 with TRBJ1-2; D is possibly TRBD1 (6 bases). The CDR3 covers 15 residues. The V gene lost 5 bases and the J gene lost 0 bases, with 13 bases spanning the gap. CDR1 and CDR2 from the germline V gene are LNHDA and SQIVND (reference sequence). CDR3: CASSSMDSANYGYTF. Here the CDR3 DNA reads TGTGCCAGTAGTTCTATGGACAGCGCTAACTATGGCTACACCTTC.

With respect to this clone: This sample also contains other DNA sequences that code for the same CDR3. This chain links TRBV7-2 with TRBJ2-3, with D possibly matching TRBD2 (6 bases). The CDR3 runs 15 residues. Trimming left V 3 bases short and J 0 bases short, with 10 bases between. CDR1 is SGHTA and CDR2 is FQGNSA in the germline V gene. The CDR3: CASSLDYLSTDTQYF. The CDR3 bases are TGTGCCAGCAGCTTGGACTATCTTAGCACAGATACGCAGTATTTT.

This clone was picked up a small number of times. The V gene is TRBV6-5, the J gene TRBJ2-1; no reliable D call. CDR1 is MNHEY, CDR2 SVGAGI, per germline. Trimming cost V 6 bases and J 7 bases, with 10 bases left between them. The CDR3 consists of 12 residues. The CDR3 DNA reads TGTGCCAGCAGGTCACCGGTAAATGAGCAGTTCTTC. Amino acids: CASRSPVNEQFF.

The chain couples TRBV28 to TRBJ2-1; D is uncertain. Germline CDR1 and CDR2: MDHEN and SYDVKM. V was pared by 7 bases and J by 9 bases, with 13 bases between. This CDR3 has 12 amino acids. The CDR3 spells CASTLGTGEQFF. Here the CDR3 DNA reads TGTGCCAGCACTCTCGGCACGGGTGAGCAGTTCTTC.

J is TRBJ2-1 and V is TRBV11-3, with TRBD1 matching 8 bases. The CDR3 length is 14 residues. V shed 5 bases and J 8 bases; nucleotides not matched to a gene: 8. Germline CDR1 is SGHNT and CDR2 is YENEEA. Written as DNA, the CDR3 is TGTGCCAGCAGCATGGGACAGGCTTCGGATGAGCAGTTCTTC. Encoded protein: CASSMGQASDEQFF.

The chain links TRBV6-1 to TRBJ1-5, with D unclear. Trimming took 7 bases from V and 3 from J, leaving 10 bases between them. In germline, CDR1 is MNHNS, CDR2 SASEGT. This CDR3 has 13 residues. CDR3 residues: CASMRANNQPQHF. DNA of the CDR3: TGTGCCAGCATGAGGGCCAACAATCAGCCCCAGCATTTT.

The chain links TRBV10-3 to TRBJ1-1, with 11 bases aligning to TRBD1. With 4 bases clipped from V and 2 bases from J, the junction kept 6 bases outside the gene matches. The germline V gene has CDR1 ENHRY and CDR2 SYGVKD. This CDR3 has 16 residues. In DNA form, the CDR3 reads TGTGCCATCAGTGCTTGGGGACAGGGGGTTAACACTGAAGCTTTCTTT. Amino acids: CAISAWGQGVNTEAFF.